This TCR beta chain was obtained from a study of CD8 T cell repertoires and HIV-1 epitope variants. Study-wide context: Control wells had CMV/EBV/flu peptides, negative Ebola AY9, or no peptide.

On the immunoSEQ platform, TCR beta CDR3s were sequenced at survey depth. Only in-frame clones appear in the TCRdb table, and some are missing; sequencing was by immunoSEQ multiplex PCR. This table holds some 100,000 clones, 74% found once. CDR1 and CDR2 (germline): KGHSH, LQKENI. The CDR3 spans 17 residues. The J segment lost 3 bases and the V segment lost 1 base, leaving 7 bases of the junction unmatched. Sample: uncultured baseline CD8+ T cells from peripheral blood mononuclear cells (PBMCs). This chain uses TRBV18 with TRBJ1-5; 9 nucleotides align to TRBD1. The receptor was derived from a male donor with HIV. CDR3 bases: TGTGCCAGCTCACCACGGTCCGGGACAGGGTACAATCAGCCCCAGCATTTT. Residues: CASSPRSGTGYNQPQHF.